This is a list of T cell receptor beta chains from one sample in a study of T cells after yellow fever vaccination. Each CDR3 protein gets one entry after TCRdb re-called the 5' RACE reads with MiXCR. The table has 250,000 to 350,000 distinct CDR3 sequences, around 6.8% seen once. Material: PBMCs, obtained 35 to 50 days after the first yellow fever vaccination. These receptors all come from a man aged 18 to 29 who received the YFV17D yellow fever vaccine. Each CDR3 is given with its conserved first and last residue. The D gene is left open where the match is weak. Rows give clone size only sometimes, using once, few, many, or a class for an expanded clone.

D | J | size | V | CDR3 | DNA
- | TRBJ2-7 | few | TRBV20-1 | CSARVAGAQGTWEQYF | TGCAGTGCTAGAGTGGCGGGGGCGCAGGGTACTTGGGAGCAGTACTTC
- | TRBJ2-7 | few | TRBV20-1 | CSARALGVGEQYF | TGCAGTGCTAGAGCCCTTGGGGTGGGCGAGCAGTACTTC
TRBD1 | TRBJ2-7 | many | TRBV18 | CASSPPGTGALYEQYF | TGTGCCAGCTCACCCCCTGGGACAGGGGCCCTCTACGAGCAGTACTTC
- | TRBJ1-5 | - | TRBV2 | CASSRQARNQPQHF | TGTGCCAGCAGTAGACAGGCCCGCAATCAGCCCCAGCATTTT
- | TRBJ1-1 | few | TRBV7-9 | CASTITGNTEAFF | TGTGCCAGCACCATTACAGGGAACACTGAAGCTTTCTTT
TRBD1 | TRBJ1-1 | few | TRBV20-1 | CSARFKQGFPEAFF | TGCAGTGCTAGATTTAAACAGGGGTTCCCTGAAGCTTTCTTT
- | TRBJ2-2 | few | TRBV2 | CASGGRKNTGELFF | TGTGCCAGCGGGGGCAGGAAGAACACCGGGGAGCTGTTTTTT
- | TRBJ2-1 | few | TRBV5-4 | CASSPHSGRGYNEQFF | TGTGCCAGCAGCCCCCATTCTGGAAGGGGCTACAATGAGCAGTTCTTC
- | TRBJ1-1 | - | TRBV18 | CASSPLVVGRDTEAFF | TGTGCCAGCTCACCCCTCGTGGTAGGGCGGGACACTGAAGCTTTCTTT
- | TRBJ2-4 | few | TRBV7-2 | CASSAGATKNIQYF | TGTGCCAGCTCTGCGGGGGCAACCAAAAACATTCAGTACTTC
- | TRBJ1-2 | few | TRBV7-9 | CASSLPPREGYGYTF | TGTGCCAGCAGCTTACCACCGCGGGAGGGATATGGCTACACCTTC
TRBD2 | TRBJ2-5 | few | TRBV5-4 | CATSGGGYQETQYF | TGTGCCACCTCAGGCGGGGGGTACCAAGAGACCCAGTACTTC
- | TRBJ1-2 | few | TRBV4-1 | CASSQDLWNGYTF | TGCGCCAGCAGCCAAGATTTGTGGAATGGCTACACCTTC
- | TRBJ2-7 | many | TRBV7-9 | CASSSTLRGSEQYF | TGTGCCAGCAGCTCGACTTTACGGGGCAGCGAGCAGTACTTC
TRBD2 | TRBJ2-1 | - | TRBV20-1 | CSARGASGESYNEQFF | TGCAGTGCTAGAGGGGCTAGCGGGGAGTCCTACAATGAGCAGTTCTTC
- | TRBJ2-2 | - | TRBV4-2 | CASSQDDGGAGGELFF | TGTGCCAGCAGCCAAGATGACGGGGGCGCGGGCGGGGAGCTGTTTTTT
- | TRBJ2-3 | many | TRBV12-3/TRBV12-4 | CASSFGAGQSDTQYF | TGTGCCAGCAGTTTTGGTGCGGGACAGTCAGATACGCAGTATTTT
- | TRBJ2-5 | few | TRBV7-2 | CASSYREKGTQYF | TGTGCCAGCAGCTACCGAGAGAAAGGGACCCAGTACTTC
- | TRBJ1-6 | - | TRBV4-3 | CASSQVKDSPLHF | TGCGCCAGCAGCCAAGTTAAGGATTCACCCCTCCACTTT
- | TRBJ2-1 | few | TRBV30 | CAWEQMQKYNEQFF | TGTGCCTGGGAACAGATGCAAAAATACAATGAGCAGTTCTTC
TRBD2 | TRBJ2-5 | many | TRBV5-4 | CASSLLAGVRETQYF | TGTGCCAGCAGCTTACTAGCGGGGGTTAGGGAGACCCAGTACTTC
TRBD2 | TRBJ2-6 | few | TRBV29-1 | CSVLIAGGRANVLTF | TGCAGCGTTCTCATAGCGGGGGGGCGGGCCAACGTCCTGACTTTC
- | TRBJ2-3 | - | TRBV20-1 | CSRQGTDTQYF | TGCAGTAGGCAGGGCACAGATACGCAGTATTTT
- | TRBJ2-7 | - | TRBV3-1 | CASSQEQGRGQYF | TGTGCCAGCAGCCAAGAACAGGGGCGGGGGCAGTACTTC
- | TRBJ1-3 | - | TRBV2 | CASSLWTGNTIYF | TGTGCCAGCAGTCTTTGGACAGGAAACACCATATATTTT
- | TRBJ1-2 | - | TRBV19 | CASSSDGNYGYTF | TGTGCCAGTAGTAGTGACGGAAACTATGGCTACACCTTC
TRBD1 | TRBJ2-3 | - | TRBV28 | CASIPGQGGDTQYF | TGTGCCAGCATCCCCGGACAGGGGGGTGATACGCAGTATTTT
- | TRBJ1-5 | - | TRBV6-2/TRBV6-3 | CASSTPFGGGQPQHF | TGTGCCAGCAGCACCCCCTTCGGGGGCGGCCAGCCCCAGCATTTT
- | TRBJ2-2 | few | TRBV18 | CASSPRSGAHTGELFF | TGTGCCAGCTCACCACGCTCAGGGGCCCACACCGGGGAGCTGTTTTTT
- | TRBJ2-1 | few | TRBV28 | CASSLPGAPYNEQFF | TGTGCCAGCAGTTTACCAGGGGCCCCCTACAATGAGCAGTTCTTC
- | TRBJ2-3 | - | TRBV5-1 | CASTTGGGTDTQYF | TGCGCCAGCACTACAGGGGGGGGCACAGATACGCAGTATTTT
- | TRBJ1-5 | many | TRBV25-1 | CASSERSSNQPQHF | TGTGCCAGCAGTGAAAGAAGTAGCAATCAGCCCCAGCATTTT
- | TRBJ2-3 | - | TRBV2 | CASSTPTGSGTDTQYF | TGTGCCAGCAGCACCCCCACGGGATCAGGGACAGATACGCAGTATTTT
- | TRBJ1-1 | - | TRBV7-9 | CASSSTRTVLNTEAFF | TGTGCCAGCAGCTCCACCCGGACAGTATTGAACACTGAAGCTTTCTTT
- | TRBJ2-1 | few | TRBV7-3 | CASSSSPGLNEQFF | TGTGCCAGCAGCTCCTCCCCGGGACTGAATGAGCAGTTCTTC
- | TRBJ1-1 | few | TRBV7-2 | CASSPSGTDTEAFF | TGTGCCAGCAGTCCCTCGGGGACGGACACTGAAGCTTTCTTT
- | TRBJ2-4 | - | TRBV4-3 | CASSQVGGGRAKNIQYF | TGCGCCAGCAGCCAAGTCGGAGGGGGTAGGGCCAAAAACATTCAGTACTTC
- | TRBJ2-4 | many | TRBV21-1 | CASSNTRSIQYF | TGTGCCAGCAGCAATACCCGTAGCATTCAGTACTTC
- | TRBJ2-3 | - | TRBV10-3 | CAISRQADTDTQYF | TGTGCCATCAGCCGACAAGCGGACACAGATACGCAGTATTTT
TRBD1 | TRBJ1-1 | - | TRBV12-3/TRBV12-4 | CASSFGDRLAFF | TGTGCCAGCAGTTTCGGGGACAGGCTAGCTTTCTTT
- | TRBJ2-3 | few | TRBV7-9 | CASSYDGIPTNTQYF | TGTGCCAGCTCCTACGACGGGATTCCCACAAATACGCAGTATTTT
TRBD1 | TRBJ2-7 | few | TRBV10-3 | CATWAGGNPYEQYF | TGTGCCACCTGGGCAGGGGGTAATCCCTACGAGCAGTACTTC
- | TRBJ1-2 | - | TRBV5-1 | CASSLEEGSAATF | TGCGCCAGCAGCTTGGAAGAAGGTTCGGCGGCTACCTTC
- | TRBJ2-3 | - | TRBV10-3 | CAISESTVTDTQYF | TGTGCCATCAGTGAGTCGACAGTCACAGATACGCAGTATTTT
TRBD2 | TRBJ2-5 | many | TRBV12-3/TRBV12-4 | CASSGTSQETQYF | TGTGCCAGCAGTGGGACTAGCCAAGAGACCCAGTACTTC
TRBD2 | TRBJ2-3 | many | TRBV6-2/TRBV6-3 | CASRNGGATDTQYF | TGTGCCAGCAGAAACGGGGGGGCCACAGATACGCAGTATTTT
- | TRBJ2-5 | - | TRBV12-3/TRBV12-4 | CASRTDEKETQYF | TGTGCCAGCAGGACGGATGAAAAAGAGACCCAGTACTTC
TRBD1 | TRBJ1-4 | few | TRBV9 | CASSVDRQTTNEKLFF | TGTGCCAGCAGCGTGGACAGGCAAACAACTAATGAAAAACTGTTTTTT
- | TRBJ1-1 | - | TRBV10-1 | CASSEGAGLEAFF | TGCGCCAGCAGTGAGGGAGCAGGTCTTGAAGCTTTCTTT
- | TRBJ2-3 | few | TRBV19 | CASSMTGRPDTQYF | TGTGCCAGTAGTATGACAGGGAGGCCAGATACGCAGTATTTT
- | TRBJ2-1 | few | TRBV7-9 | CASSLDTGPRYQQFF | TGTGCCAGCAGCTTAGACACGGGGCCCCGTTATCAGCAGTTCTTC
- | TRBJ1-6 | few | TRBV3-1 | CASSQGTDYNSPLHF | TGTGCCAGCAGCCAAGGGACAGACTATAATTCACCCCTCCACTTT
- | TRBJ2-1 | - | TRBV12-3/TRBV12-4 | CASSLVFNEQFF | TGTGCCAGCAGTTTAGTGTTCAATGAGCAGTTCTTC
TRBD2 | TRBJ2-1 | - | TRBV7-2 | CASSFVAGERYNEQFF | TGTGCCAGCAGCTTTGTAGCGGGGGAGAGGTACAATGAGCAGTTCTTC
- | TRBJ1-5 | few | TRBV27 | CASSLRGFNQPQHF | TGTGCCAGCAGTTTACGGGGTTTCAATCAGCCCCAGCATTTT